This T cell receptor (beta chain) was profiled in a study of T cell repertoires in cytomegalovirus infection. About the study: Public TCR beta signatures indicated both CMV infection and matching HLA type. Study results and limitations: HLA-C-restricted CMV clonotypes gave the most frequent clonotype in two of eight donors.

A single record per CDR3 protein comes from TCRdb applying MiXCR to the reads. This sample carries around 750,000 distinct CDR3 sequences, about 31% of them seen once, and the ten largest clones take around 11%. The sample holds a few counts of this clonotype. Its cognate antigen is unknown. This CDR3 comprises 16 residues. Germline lookup yields CDR1 SGHNT and CDR2 YYREEE (reference sequence). The V segment lost 0 bases and the J segment 7 bases; nucleotides outside the gene matches: 5. This chain connects TRBV5-4 to TRBJ1-6; 9 nucleotides match TRBD1. Material: cultured CD8+ T cells from PBMCs, obtained from culture after CMV antigen stimulation. The receptor was derived from a human donor in good health (CMV status not recorded). Some clones in this sample may be carry-over from other donors' samples. CDR3 sequence (DNA): TGTGCCAGCAGCTTGGCCGGACAGGGGCCCAATTCACCCCTCCACTTT. This sequence encodes CASSLAGQGPNSPLHF.